This TCR beta chain emerged from a study of blood T cell repertoires in COVID-19. Study-level information: Whether acute or convalescent, the COVID-19 samples came from the United States, Italy and Spain.

Only in-frame clones appear in the TCRdb table, and some are missing; sequencing was by immunoSEQ multiplex PCR. The profile shows over 100,000 clones, roughly 84% of them singletons. Germline loops: CDR1 MNHEY, CDR2 SVGAGI. The CDR3 is 14 residues long. Trimming removed 5 bases from V and 4 bases from J, with 12 bases in between. The sequence came from a woman under 40 who had recovered from COVID-19. The J gene is TRBJ1-3, the V gene TRBV6-5, with a weak D call TRBD1 (6 bases). Specimen: PBMCs or T cells enriched from blood (not recorded which). Here the CDR3 reads CASSTSTGGNTIYF. DNA for the CDR3: TGTGCCAGCAGTACATCAACAGGGGGAAACACCATATATTTT.